The entry below gives a single TCR beta chain sequence along with its context. The sample originates from a study of blood T cell repertoires in COVID-19. Across the whole study: The origin of the acute and convalescent COVID-19 samples was the United States, Italy and Spain. PBMCs, B-cell-depleted T cells, or T cells provided the cDNA or gDNA that made up the material.

Germline CDR1 and CDR2: MNHNS and SASEGT. The V gene lost 3 bases and the J gene lost 2 bases, with 7 bases spanning the gap. The CDR3 length is 14 residues. How the authors handled the data: Counts of nucleated cells, estimated from reference gene primer amplification, were obtained. Profiled with immunoSEQ multiplex PCR; TCRdb holds only in-frame clones, not every one. That table is the source of V, J and clone size, and D and trimming were worked out from the DNA. The data contain some 120,000 clones, about 90% of them singletons. Sequenced input: peripheral blood. The V and J genes are TRBV6-1 and TRBJ1-4; the D is unclear. The source of this sequence is a woman aged 60-75 years with acute or convalescent COVID-19. CDR3: CASSELATNEKLFF. Here the CDR3 DNA reads TGTGCCAGCAGTGAGTTAGCGACTAATGAAAAACTGTTTTTT.